Below, 23 T cell receptor beta chains from the same sample are listed, as sequenced in a study of blood T cell repertoires in COVID-19. Here immunoSEQ multiplex PCR was the method, and the copy in TCRdb shows in-frame clones only, minus some. The table includes tens of thousands of clones, 85% to 90% detected once. The sample consisted of peripheral blood. The source is an older man with active or convalescent COVID-19.

The rearrangement links TRBV2 to TRBJ1-1; D gene unclear. This CDR3 region has 16 residues. Germline-derived CDR1 and CDR2 are SNHLY and FYNNEI. V lost 2 bases, J lost 6 bases, and 19 bases lay in between. The CDR3 loop reads CASSEWRWKENPEAFF. The CDR3, as DNA: TGTGCCAGCAGTGAATGGAGGTGGAAAGAAAACCCTGAAGCTTTCTTT.

This rearrangement joins TRBV3-1 (or the pseudogene TRBV3-2) to TRBJ1-2; no clear D gene. This CDR3 spans 15 amino acids. Trimming took off 4 bases at V and 14 bases at J, with 26 bases between the two ends. Germline assignment: CDR1 LGHDT and CDR2 YNNKEL (reference sequence). The CDR3 region has the DNA TGTGCCAGCAGCCCCCGAGCTGGAGGGCTGCAAGTTCGAACCTTC. Its translation: CASSPRAGGLQVRTF.

The V and J genes are TRBV12-2 and TRBJ2-2; the table's TRBD2 call for D was not verified on the DNA. TRBV12-2 is a documented pseudogene. This CDR3 has 21 amino acids. The CDR3 region has the DNA TGTGCAAGTCGCCACACTGAATTGGGGACTAGCGGGATACCCCCTGCCGGGGAGCTGTTTTTT. This codes for CASRHTELGTSGIPPAGELFF.

This chain connects TRBV7-2 to TRBJ1-1; D possibly corresponds to TRBD1 (6 bases). The length of the CDR3 is 12 residues. The V gene lost 8 bases and the J gene lost 11 bases, with 18 bases spanning the gap. Germline V gene lookup returns CDR1 SGHTA and CDR2 FQGNSA. The CDR3 loop is CASGGTGWNAFF. The DNA of the CDR3 is TGTGCCAGCGGGGGTACAGGGTGGAACGCTTTCTTT.

J is TRBJ2-2 and V is TRBV19, with D uncertain. V was cut by 2 bases and J by 4 bases, with 11 bases left in between. CDR1 and CDR2 (germline): LNHDA, SQIVND (reference sequence). The CDR3 spans 15 residues. The CDR3 sequence is CASSIMTAVTGELFF. In DNA, the CDR3 is TGTGCCAGTAGTATAATGACGGCGGTCACCGGGGAGCTGTTTTTT.

This clone was detected a few times. This chain connects TRBV18 to TRBJ1-1, with 7 bases lining up with TRBD1. V trimming: 5 bases; J trimming: 4 bases; junction bases outside the gene matches: 7. CDR3 length: 14 residues. From germline, CDR1 is KGHSH and CDR2 LQKENI. The CDR3 is CASSDRVRGTEAFF. In DNA, the CDR3 is TGTGCCAGCTCAGACAGGGTCAGAGGCACTGAAGCTTTCTTT.

The chain has TRBV27 and TRBJ2-3; 10 nucleotides match TRBD2. The CDR3 covers 24 residues. Per germline, CDR1 MNHEY and CDR2 SMNVEV (reference sequence). V was clipped by 3 bases and J by 3 bases; unmatched bases: 30. The CDR3 region is CASSFKRTSGKTPFDGRGTDTQYF. As DNA, the CDR3 is TGTGCCAGCAGTTTCAAGAGGACTAGCGGCAAAACCCCCTTTGACGGGCGGGGGACAGATACGCAGTATTTT.

The chain joins TRBV5-1 to TRBJ1-2; D gene unclear. The germline CDR1 and CDR2 sequences are SGHRS and YFSETQ. This CDR3 has 15 amino acids. Trimming stripped 1 base from V and 0 bases from J, with 10 bases between. The CDR3 coding sequence is TGCGCCAGCAGCTTGTCGCCCGAGACTAACTATGGCTACACCTTC. Amino acids: CASSLSPETNYGYTF.

This clone was found once. J is TRBJ2-7 and V is TRBV19; 11 bases agree with TRBD2. Germline CDR1 reads LNHDA; CDR2 reads SQIVND (reference sequence). The CDR3 loop spans 15 amino acids. V shed 7 bases, J shed 3 bases, and the junction held 8 bases outside the gene matches. CDR3 region: CASTLSLAGDYEQYF. The CDR3 region has the DNA TGTGCCAGTACCCTTTCACTAGCGGGAGACTACGAGCAGTACTTC.

In its sample, this clone was seen a few times. This chain joins TRBV4-2 and TRBJ1-2; D possibly corresponds to TRBD1 (5 bases). The CDR3 totals 15 residues. Germline assignment: CDR1 LGHNA and CDR2 YNFKEQ. The V gene lost 1 base and the J gene lost 2 bases, with 11 bases spanning the gap. CDR3 nucleotides: TGTGCCAGCAGCCAAGGATATACAGGCAACTATGGCTACACCTTC. Its translation is CASSQGYTGNYGYTF.

The chain recombines TRBV10-3 with TRBJ2-7; the D gene is possibly TRBD1 (6 bases). Germline loops: CDR1 ENHRY, CDR2 SYGVKD. With 6 bases removed from V and 4 bases from J, the gap between germline ends came to 10 bases. The CDR3 spans 12 residues. The CDR3 nucleotides read TGTGCCATCAGGAACGGACAGTACGAGCAGTACTTC. It is translated as CAIRNGQYEQYF.

V is TRBV18 and J is TRBJ2-7; 12 bases are shared with TRBD2. The CDR3 loop spans 18 amino acids. The germline V gene has CDR1 KGHSH and CDR2 LQKENI. The J segment lost 2 bases and the V segment lost 1 base, leaving 9 bases of the junction unmatched. This CDR3 reads CASSPLTETSGRTYEQYF. The CDR3 DNA reads as TGTGCCAGCTCACCACTAACTGAGACTAGCGGGAGAACCTACGAGCAGTACTTC.

The chain employs TRBV6-5 and TRBJ1-6; D remains unclear. CDR3 length equals 13 residues. Per germline, CDR1 MNHEY and CDR2 SVGAGI. V gave up 7 bases and J gave up 7 bases, with 11 bases separating them. The CDR3 DNA is TGTGCCAGCATTACGGGCGGGAATTCACCCCTCCACTTT. This encodes CASITGGNSPLHF.

The V gene is TRBV10-3, the J gene TRBJ1-3; the match to TRBD1 covers 8 bases. CDR3 length: 14 residues. Germline assignment: CDR1 ENHRY and CDR2 SYGVKD. V gave up 9 bases and J gave up 0 bases; unmatched junction bases: 4. In DNA, the CDR3 is TGTGCCATAGGGGACAGGAACTCTGGAAACACCATATATTTT. Amino acids: CAIGDRNSGNTIYF.

The chain links TRBV5-1 to TRBJ2-2; D unclear. This CDR3 has 14 residues. Germline V gene sequence: CDR1 SGHRS, CDR2 YFSETQ. The germline V and J ends were trimmed by 1 base and 0 bases, with 4 bases remaining between them. The CDR3 nucleotides read TGCGCCAGCAGCTTGACAGCGAACACCGGGGAGCTGTTTTTT. As protein: CASSLTANTGELFF.

The chain carries TRBV7-8 and TRBJ2-7; D uncertain. The CDR3 consists of 15 residues. Germline V CDR1 and CDR2: SGHVS, FQNEAQ. Trimming removed 1 base from V and 2 bases from J, with 12 bases in between. The CDR3 coding sequence is TGTGCCAGCAGCTTAGAGTTGGGCACGACCTACGAGCAGTACTTC. It is translated as CASSLELGTTYEQYF.

The chain carries TRBV5-1 and TRBJ2-7, with 7 positions matching TRBD1. V shed 4 bases, J shed 7 bases, and the junction held 8 bases outside the gene matches. Germline assignment: CDR1 SGHRS and CDR2 YFSETQ. CDR3 length: 13 residues. The DNA for the CDR3 is TGCGCCAGCAGCGTTGGGACAGTCGGGGAGCAGTACTTC. It codes for CASSVGTVGEQYF.

The chain recombines TRBV5-4 with TRBJ1-1; 12 nucleotides agree with TRBD1. This CDR3 region has 18 residues. V was clipped by 3 bases and J by 0 bases; unmatched bases: 9. Germline assignment: CDR1 SGHNT and CDR2 YYREEE (reference sequence). CDR3 loop: CASSSGTGGRIMNTEAFF. CDR3 DNA: TGTGCCAGCAGCTCCGGGACAGGGGGCCGAATAATGAACACTGAAGCTTTCTTT.

The rearrangement links TRBV20-1 to TRBJ2-7, with D perhaps matching TRBD1 (5 bases). Trimming cost V 3 bases and J 5 bases, with 8 bases left between them. The CDR3 is 11 residues long. CDR1 DFQATT and CDR2 SNEGSKA come from the germline V gene (reference sequence). The CDR3 is CSASQGNEQYF. The CDR3 nucleotides read TGCAGTGCTAGTCAGGGTAACGAGCAGTACTTC.

The CDR3 loop reads CASSLFGTSGKRADTQYF. CDR3 DNA sequence: TGCGCCAGCAGCTTGTTCGGGACTAGCGGGAAGAGGGCAGATACGCAGTATTTT. This chain joins TRBV5-1 and TRBJ2-3, with 13 bases that match TRBD2. With 1 base clipped from V and 4 bases from J, the junction kept 9 bases outside the gene matches. Germline-derived CDR1 and CDR2 are SGHRS and YFSETQ. CDR3 length: 18 residues.

The CDR3 region has the DNA TGTGCCAGCAGCCAGACTAGCGGGAGCTTCTACAATGAGCAGTTCTTC. It translates to CASSQTSGSFYNEQFF. The V and J genes are TRBV14 and TRBJ2-1, with 12 bases matching TRBD2. In germline, CDR1 is SGHDN, CDR2 FVKESK. The CDR3 contains 16 residues. Germline trimming cut 3 bases from V and 3 bases from J; bases unmatched to any gene: 3.

The chain links TRBV3-1 (or the pseudogene TRBV3-2) to TRBJ1-1; D not resolved. Between the trimmed V and J ends, which lost 1 base and 8 bases, there was a span of 17 bases. Looked up from germline, CDR1 is LGHDT and CDR2 is YNNKEL (reference sequence). The CDR3 extends over 15 amino acids. CDR3 protein: CASSQGGGITAEAFF. The CDR3 coding sequence is TGTGCCAGCAGCCAAGGGGGAGGTATCACCGCAGAAGCTTTCTTT.

The chain couples TRBV5-1 to TRBJ1-1, with TRBD1 matching 9 bases. This CDR3 region has 15 residues. J was trimmed by 4 bases and V by 4 bases; bases with no gene match: 8. The germline CDR1 and CDR2 sequences are SGHRS and YFSETQ. The CDR3 here is CASSPRDRVATEAFF. DNA of the CDR3: TGCGCCAGCAGCCCCCGGGACAGGGTGGCCACTGAAGCTTTCTTT.